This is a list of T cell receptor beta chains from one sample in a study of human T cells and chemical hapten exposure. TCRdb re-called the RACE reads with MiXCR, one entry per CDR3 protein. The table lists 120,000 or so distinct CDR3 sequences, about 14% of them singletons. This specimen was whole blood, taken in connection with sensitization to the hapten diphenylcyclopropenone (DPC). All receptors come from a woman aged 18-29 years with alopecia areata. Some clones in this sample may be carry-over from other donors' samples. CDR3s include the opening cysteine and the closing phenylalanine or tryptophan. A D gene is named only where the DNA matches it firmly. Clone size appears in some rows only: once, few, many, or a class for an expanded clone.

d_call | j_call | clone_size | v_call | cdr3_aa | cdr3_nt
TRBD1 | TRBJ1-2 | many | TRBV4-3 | CASSQDEQGESYGYTF | TGCGCCAGCAGCCAAGATGAACAGGGGGAATCTTATGGCTACACCTTC
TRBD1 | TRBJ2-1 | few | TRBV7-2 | CASSLVPGGTGFTNEQFF | TGTGCCAGCAGCTTAGTTCCAGGCGGGACAGGGTTTACCAATGAGCAGTTCTTC
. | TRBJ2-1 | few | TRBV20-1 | CSARARTPRAYNEQFF | TGCAGTGCTAGAGCCCGGACCCCGAGGGCCTACAATGAGCAGTTCTTC
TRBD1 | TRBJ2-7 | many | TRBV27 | CASSDRDRGSYEQYF | TGTGCCAGCAGCGACCGGGACAGGGGGTCCTACGAGCAGTACTTC
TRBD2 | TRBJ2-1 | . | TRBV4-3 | CASSQLAGGINEQFF | TGCGCCAGCAGCCAACTAGCGGGGGGGATCAATGAGCAGTTCTTC
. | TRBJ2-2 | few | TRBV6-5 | CASRDPTGPMNTGELFF | TGTGCCAGCAGGGACCCTACAGGGCCAATGAACACCGGGGAGCTGTTTTTT
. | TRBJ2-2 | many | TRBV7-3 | CASSETGIGTGELFF | TGTGCCAGCAGCGAAACGGGGATTGGTACCGGGGAGCTGTTTTTT
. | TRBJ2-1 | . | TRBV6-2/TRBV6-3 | CASSLGLTSSYNEQFF | TGTGCCAGCAGCCTTGGACTTACGAGCTCCTACAATGAGCAGTTCTTC
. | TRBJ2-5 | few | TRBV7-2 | CASSLQGGISQETQYF | TGTGCCAGCAGCTTACAGGGCGGGATATCTCAAGAGACCCAGTACTTC
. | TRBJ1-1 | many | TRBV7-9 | CASSLTGQLWTEAFF | TGTGCCAGCAGCTTAACGGGCCAGTTATGGACTGAAGCTTTCTTT
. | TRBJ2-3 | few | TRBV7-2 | CASSREGGRIDTQYF | TGTGCCAGCAGCAGAGAGGGGGGGCGAATAGATACGCAGTATTTT
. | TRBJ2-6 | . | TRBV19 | CASRTSTGIRFSGANVLTF | TGTGCCAGCCGAACCTCTACAGGTATAAGGTTCTCTGGGGCCAACGTCCTGACTTTC
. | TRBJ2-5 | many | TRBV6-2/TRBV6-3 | CASSFTTQTQYF | TGTGCCAGCAGTTTTACTACGCAGACCCAGTACTTC
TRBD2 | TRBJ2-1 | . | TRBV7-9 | CASSLAAGRNEQFF | TGTGCCAGCAGCTTAGCAGCGGGGCGGAATGAGCAGTTCTTC
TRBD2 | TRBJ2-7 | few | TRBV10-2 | CASSEPGGEQYF | TGCGCCAGCAGTGAGCCGGGGGGGGAGCAGTACTTC
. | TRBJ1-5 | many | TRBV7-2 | CASSPLPGHISNQPQHF | TGTGCCAGCAGCCCCCTCCCGGGACATATTAGCAATCAGCCCCAGCATTTT
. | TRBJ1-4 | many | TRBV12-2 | CASRLASHPGFNEKLFF | TGTGCAAGTCGCTTAGCGTCTCATCCAGGATTTAATGAAAAACTGTTTTTT
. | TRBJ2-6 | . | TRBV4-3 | CASSQAPAISGANVLTF | TGCGCCAGCAGCCAAGCCCCAGCGATCTCTGGGGCCAACGTCCTGACTTTC
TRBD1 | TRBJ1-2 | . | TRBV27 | CASSSPMRGLDGYTF | TGTGCCAGCAGTTCTCCCATGAGGGGGCTGGATGGCTACACCTTC
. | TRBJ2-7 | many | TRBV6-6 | CASSSSNGQSVVPYF | TGTGCCAGCAGTTCATCTAATGGACAGAGCGTAGTTCCCTACTTC
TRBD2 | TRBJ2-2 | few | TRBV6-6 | CASSTSGAGTGELFF | TGTGCCAGCAGCACTAGCGGGGCGGGCACCGGGGAGCTGTTTTTT
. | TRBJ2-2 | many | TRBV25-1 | CASSDWGGSGELFF | TGTGCCAGCAGTGATTGGGGGGGCTCCGGGGAGCTGTTTTTT
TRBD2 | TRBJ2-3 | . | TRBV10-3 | CAISELGGTDTQYF | TGTGCCATCAGTGAGTTGGGGGGGACAGATACGCAGTATTTT
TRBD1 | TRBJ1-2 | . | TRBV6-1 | CASSEVIGTGVNYGYTF | TGTGCCAGCAGTGAAGTAATCGGGACAGGGGTAAACTATGGCTACACCTTC
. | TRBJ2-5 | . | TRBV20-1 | CSAPWYRATSSLTQYF | TGCAGTGCCCCCTGGTATCGGGCTACTAGCTCTTTAACCCAGTACTTC
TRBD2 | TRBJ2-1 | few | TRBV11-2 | CASSLLWRGGDEQFF | TGTGCCAGCAGCCTCTTATGGCGGGGGGGCGATGAGCAGTTCTTC
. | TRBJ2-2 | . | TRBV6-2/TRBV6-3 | CASSYSPLATVGELFF | TGTGCCAGCAGTTACTCCCCCCTAGCGACGGTAGGGGAGCTGTTTTTT
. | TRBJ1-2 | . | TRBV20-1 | CSARDGGRSYGYTF | TGCAGTGCTAGGGACGGCGGCAGATCCTATGGCTACACCTTC
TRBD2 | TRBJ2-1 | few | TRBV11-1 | CASSEAGTSGVYNEQFF | TGTGCCAGCAGCGAAGCCGGGACTAGCGGGGTATACAATGAGCAGTTCTTC
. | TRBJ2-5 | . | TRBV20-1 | CSASPARPRTRQTQYF | TGCAGTGCTAGCCCCGCAAGGCCTCGGACGCGACAGACCCAGTACTTC
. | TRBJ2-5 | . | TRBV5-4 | CASSPDMKWTQYF | TGTGCCAGCAGCCCCGACATGAAGTGGACCCAGTACTTC
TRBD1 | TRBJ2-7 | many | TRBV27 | CASSLSGQGILYEQYF | TGTGCCAGCAGTTTATCAGGACAGGGGATTTTATACGAGCAGTACTTC
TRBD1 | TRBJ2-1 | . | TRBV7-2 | CASARQGLYNEQFF | TGTGCCAGCGCCCGACAGGGCCTTTACAATGAGCAGTTCTTC
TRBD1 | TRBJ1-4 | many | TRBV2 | CASSRDRGPNEKLFF | TGTGCCAGCAGTCGGGACAGGGGGCCTAATGAAAAACTGTTTTTT
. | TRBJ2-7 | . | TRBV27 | CASTNDRGEQYF | TGTGCCAGCACCAATGACCGGGGGGAGCAGTACTTC
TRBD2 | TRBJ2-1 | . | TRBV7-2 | CASSLAERGYNEQFF | TGTGCCAGCAGCTTAGCGGAGCGGGGCTACAATGAGCAGTTCTTC
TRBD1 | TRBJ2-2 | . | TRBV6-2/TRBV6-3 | CASKINQGAGHTGELFF | TGTGCCAGCAAGATAAATCAGGGGGCCGGCCACACCGGGGAGCTGTTTTTT
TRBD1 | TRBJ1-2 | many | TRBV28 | CASLSAGTGNNFNYGYTF | TGTGCCTCCTTAAGTGCCGGGACAGGGAATAATTTTAACTATGGCTACACCTTC
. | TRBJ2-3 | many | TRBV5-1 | CASSLYRTFTDTQYF | TGCGCCAGCAGCTTGTATAGGACCTTCACAGATACGCAGTATTTT
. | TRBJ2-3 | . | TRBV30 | CAWSPGGTAGITDTQYF | TGTGCCTGGAGTCCCGGAGGGACGGCAGGGATCACAGATACGCAGTATTTT
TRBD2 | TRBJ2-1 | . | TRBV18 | CASSPGLAAYNEQFF | TGTGCCAGCTCACCGGGACTAGCGGCTTACAATGAGCAGTTCTTC
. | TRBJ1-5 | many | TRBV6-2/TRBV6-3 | CASRSPSLQPQHF | TGTGCCAGCAGATCCCCCAGTCTCCAGCCCCAGCATTTT
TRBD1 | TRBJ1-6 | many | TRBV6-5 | CASSPGQGSSPLHF | TGTGCCAGCAGTCCCGGACAGGGATCTTCACCCCTCCACTTT
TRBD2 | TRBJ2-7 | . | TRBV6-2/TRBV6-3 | CASSYSGGSSYEQYF | TGTGCCAGCAGTTACAGCGGGGGGAGCTCCTACGAGCAGTACTTC
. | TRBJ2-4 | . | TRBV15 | CATSRDKQGYKNIQYF | TGTGCCACCAGCAGAGATAAACAGGGATACAAAAACATTCAGTACTTC
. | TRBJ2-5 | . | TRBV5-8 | CASSLWGTQYF | TGTGCCAGCAGCTTGTGGGGAACACAGTACTTC
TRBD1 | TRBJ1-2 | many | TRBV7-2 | CASSTRQGLDGYTF | TGTGCCAGCAGCACCAGACAGGGGCTAGATGGCTACACCTTC
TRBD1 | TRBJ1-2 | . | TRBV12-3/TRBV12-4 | CASSFLARTGRHGYTF | TGTGCCAGCAGTTTTCTGGCCCGGACAGGGAGACATGGCTACACCTTC
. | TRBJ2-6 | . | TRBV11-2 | CASILILPNSGANVLTF | TGTGCCAGCATCCTTATCCTACCAAACTCTGGGGCCAACGTCCTGACTTTC
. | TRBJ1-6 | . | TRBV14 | CASSQDPGGSPLHF | TGTGCCAGCAGCCAAGATCCGGGGGGATCACCCCTCCACTTT
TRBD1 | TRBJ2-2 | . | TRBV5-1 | CASRQGIDGELFF | TGCGCCAGCCGACAGGGGATTGACGGGGAGCTGTTTTTT
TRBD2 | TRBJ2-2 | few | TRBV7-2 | CASRVAGPTGELFF | TGTGCCAGCAGGGTAGCGGGTCCTACCGGGGAGCTGTTTTTT
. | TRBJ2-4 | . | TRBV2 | CASIVGVAKNIQYF | TGTGCCAGCATTGTCGGGGTAGCCAAAAACATTCAGTACTTC
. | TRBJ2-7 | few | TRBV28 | CASSLLATTYEQYF | TGTGCCAGCAGTTTACTCGCCACCACCTACGAGCAGTACTTC
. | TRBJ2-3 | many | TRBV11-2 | CASSRTGSEDTQYF | TGTGCCAGCAGCCGTACAGGTAGCGAAGATACGCAGTATTTT
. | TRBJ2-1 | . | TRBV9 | CASSVGSFTYNEQFF | TGTGCCAGCAGCGTAGGGTCTTTTACCTACAATGAGCAGTTCTTC
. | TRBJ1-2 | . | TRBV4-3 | CASSQVNGGRNYGYTF | TGCGCCAGCAGCCAAGTTAACGGGGGGAGAAACTATGGCTACACCTTC
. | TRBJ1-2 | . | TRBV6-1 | CASARGRANYGYTF | TGTGCCAGCGCACGGGGCCGAGCTAACTATGGCTACACCTTC
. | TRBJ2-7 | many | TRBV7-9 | CASSPSGASSYEQYF | TGTGCCAGCAGCCCCTCGGGTGCAAGCTCCTACGAGCAGTACTTC
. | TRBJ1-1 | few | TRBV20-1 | CSAPTAFMNTEAFF | TGCAGTGCCCCGACAGCCTTCATGAACACTGAAGCTTTCTTT